This record looks at one TCR beta chain sequence and its context. Its antigen is unknown. No quality values exist for individual bases; no much larger clone is one base distant. Measured from the cysteine to the phenylalanine, the CDR3 is 13 residues long. Left in the record is the CDR3 DNA by itself, 39 bases read in frame from the first base. The germline V gene encodes CDR1 MGHRA and CDR2 YSYEKL. Here V drops 1 base and J drops 11 bases, and the junction holds 7 bases not matched to any gene. TCRbeta CDR3 regions were amplified from genomic DNA by means of the immunoSEQ Assay, a bias-controlled multiplex PCR. The original methods were these. Nucleated cell counts per sample were estimated from amplification of reference gene primers within the assay. Sequence reads were collapsed and filtered to measure the absolute abundance of every unique TCRbeta CDR3 rearrangement. Productive Simpson clonality was computed per sample as the square root of Simpson's diversity index over productive rearrangements. TCRdb stores this immuneACCESS table with in-frame sequences only. Part of the clones is absent; in the studies checked, under half of the shortfall reflects unresolved V genes, and no reason is known for the rest. The V and J calls and clone size were taken over from that table, and D and trimming were inferred from the DNA. For this sample the table gives 180,000 or so clones, of which around 87% were detected only once. About 0.66% of the sample is held by the ten biggest clonotypes.

The source of the sample is a study of blood T cell repertoires in COVID-19 (TCRdb year 2020). Background for the entire study: The collaborator samples originated in the United States, Italy and Spain and spanned the acute and convalescent phases of COVID-19. The material from the prospective study consisted of cDNA or gDNA derived from T cells, B-cell-depleted T cells, or PBMCs. The dataset comprised deeply sampled blood TCRbeta repertoires from subjects exposed to, actively infected with, or recovered from COVID-19. The repertoires were released in a freely available public database meant as a resource for research on the immune response to SARS-CoV-2. The samples were drawn from the first 160 participants of the ongoing ImmuneRACE study and from over a thousand subjects provided by 6 global collaborators. The sample metadata nearly always contained a de-identified subject ID, COVID-19 status, age in years and sex. HLA class I and class II types, where available, came from metadata supplied by the sample provider rather than from assay-based typing.

The full study reports these points: The amount of clinical and demographic metadata varied by source and participant and was provided uncurated.

Whole blood was collected in K2EDTA tubes by collaborating institutions according to the institutions' own protocols. For TCRbeta analysis, collaborators shipped samples in one of three forms: frozen whole blood, isolated PBMCs, or DNA extracted from either of those sample types. The receptor's source is a man aged 50 to 59 with acute or convalescent COVID-19. The receptor chain draws on TRBV4-1 and TRBJ1-1; TRBD1 lines up with 7 middle nucleotides. Specimen: peripheral blood. The CDR3 amino acid sequence is: CASSQVIGGDAFF. The sequence in DNA is TGCGCCAGCAGCCAAGTGATAGGGGGCGACGCTTTCTTT.